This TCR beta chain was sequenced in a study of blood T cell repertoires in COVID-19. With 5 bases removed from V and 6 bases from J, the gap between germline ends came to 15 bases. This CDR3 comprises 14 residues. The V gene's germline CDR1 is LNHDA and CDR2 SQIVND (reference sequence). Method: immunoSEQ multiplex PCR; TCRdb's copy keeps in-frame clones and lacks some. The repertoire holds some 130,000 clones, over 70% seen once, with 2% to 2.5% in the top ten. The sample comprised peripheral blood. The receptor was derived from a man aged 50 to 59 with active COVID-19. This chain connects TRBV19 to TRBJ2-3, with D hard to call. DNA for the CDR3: TGTGCCAGTAGTCCCCCCACTAAACGCGATACGCAGTATTTT. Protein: CASSPPTKRDTQYF. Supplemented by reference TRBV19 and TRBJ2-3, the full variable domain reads DGGITQSPKYLFRKEGQNVTLSCEQNLNHDAMYWYRQDPGQGLRLIYYSQIVNDFQKGDIAEGYSVSREKKESFPLTVTSAQKNPTAFYLCASSPPTKRDTQYFGPGTRLTVL.